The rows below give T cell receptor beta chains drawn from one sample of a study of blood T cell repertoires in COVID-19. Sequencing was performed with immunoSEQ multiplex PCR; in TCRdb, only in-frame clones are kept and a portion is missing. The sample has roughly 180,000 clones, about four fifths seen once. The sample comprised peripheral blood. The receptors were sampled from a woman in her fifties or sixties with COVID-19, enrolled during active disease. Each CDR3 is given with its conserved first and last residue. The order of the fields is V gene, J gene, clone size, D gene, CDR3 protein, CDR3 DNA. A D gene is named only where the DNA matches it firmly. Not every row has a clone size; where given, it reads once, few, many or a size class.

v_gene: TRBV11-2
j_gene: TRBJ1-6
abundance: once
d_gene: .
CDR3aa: CASSLEPGNSPLHF
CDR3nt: TGTGCCAGCAGCTTAGAGCCAGGGAATTCACCCCTCCACTTT

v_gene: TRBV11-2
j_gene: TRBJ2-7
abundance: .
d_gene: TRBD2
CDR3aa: CASSSEGTSGTYEQYF
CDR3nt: TGTGCCAGCAGCTCCGAAGGGACTAGCGGAACCTACGAGCAGTACTTC

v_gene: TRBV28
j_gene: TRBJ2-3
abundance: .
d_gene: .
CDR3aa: CASSLPPLADTQYF
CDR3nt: TGTGCCAGCAGTTTACCCCCTCTAGCGGATACGCAGTATTTT

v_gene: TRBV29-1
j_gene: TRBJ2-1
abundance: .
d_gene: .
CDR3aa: CSVQKLNNEQFF
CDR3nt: TGCAGCGTCCAAAAGCTCAATAATGAGCAGTTCTTC

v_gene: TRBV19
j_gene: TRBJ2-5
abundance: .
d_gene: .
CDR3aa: CASSAPGMTGETQYF
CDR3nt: TGTGCCAGTAGTGCCCCCGGGATGACAGGAGAGACCCAGTACTTC

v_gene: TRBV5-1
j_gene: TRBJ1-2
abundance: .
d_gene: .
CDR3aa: CASSLLGQSDGYTF
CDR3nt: TGCGCCAGCAGCTTGCTCGGACAGAGCGATGGCTACACCTTC

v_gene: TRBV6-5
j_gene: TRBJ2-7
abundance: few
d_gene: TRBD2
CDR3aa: CASKNGGRAHEQYF
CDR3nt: TGTGCCAGCAAAAACGGCGGGAGGGCCCACGAGCAGTACTTC

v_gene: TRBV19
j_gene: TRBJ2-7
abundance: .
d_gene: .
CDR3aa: CASSWGPSPYEQYF
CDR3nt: TGTGCCAGTAGCTGGGGGCCGAGTCCCTACGAGCAGTACTTC

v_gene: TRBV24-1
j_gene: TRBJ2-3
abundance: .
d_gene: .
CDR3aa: CATSDPGTDTDTQYF
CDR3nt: TGTGCCACCAGTGATCCCGGGACTGACACAGATACGCAGTATTTT

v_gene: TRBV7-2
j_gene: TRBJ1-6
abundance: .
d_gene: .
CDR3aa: CASSLDRGSDSPLHF
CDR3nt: TGTGCCAGCAGCTTAGACCGGGGGAGCGATTCACCCCTCCACTTT

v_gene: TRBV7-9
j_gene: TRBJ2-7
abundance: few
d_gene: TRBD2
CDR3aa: CASSPSAGEGEQYF
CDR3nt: TGTGCCAGCAGCCCCTCAGCGGGAGAAGGCGAGCAGTACTTC

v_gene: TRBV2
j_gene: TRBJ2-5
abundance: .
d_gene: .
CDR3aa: CASSEGAGSGETQYF
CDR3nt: TGTGCCAGCAGTGAGGGCGCGGGATCGGGGGAGACCCAGTACTTC

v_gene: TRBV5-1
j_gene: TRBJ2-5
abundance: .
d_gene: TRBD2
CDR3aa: CASSSAQRGGQETQYF
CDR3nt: TGCGCCAGCAGCTCCGCCCAGCGGGGGGGCCAAGAGACCCAGTACTTC

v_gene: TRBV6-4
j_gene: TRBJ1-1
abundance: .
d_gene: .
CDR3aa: CASSDGVSIMNTEAFF
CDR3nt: TGTGCCAGCAGTGACGGTGTCAGTATTATGAACACTGAAGCTTTCTTT

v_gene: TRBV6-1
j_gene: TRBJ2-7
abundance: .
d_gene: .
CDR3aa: CASSGENRWASTYEQYF
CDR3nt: TGTGCCAGCAGTGGAGAAAATCGATGGGCGTCCACCTACGAGCAGTACTTC

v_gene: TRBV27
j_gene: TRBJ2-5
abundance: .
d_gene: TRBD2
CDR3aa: CASGRGGVETQYF
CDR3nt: TGTGCCAGCGGGAGGGGCGGGGTGGAGACCCAGTACTTC

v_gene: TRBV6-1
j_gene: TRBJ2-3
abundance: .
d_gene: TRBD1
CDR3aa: CASSERFTGTEYF
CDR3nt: TGTGCCAGCAGTGAGAGATTTACCGGGACAGAGTATTTT

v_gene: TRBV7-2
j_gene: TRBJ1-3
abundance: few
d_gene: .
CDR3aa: CASSPRDTIYF
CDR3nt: TGTGCCAGCAGCCCTCGAGACACCATATATTTT

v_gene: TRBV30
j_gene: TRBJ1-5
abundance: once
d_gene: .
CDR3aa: CAWSGGADQPQHF
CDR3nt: TGTGCCTGGAGTGGTGGGGCGGATCAGCCCCAGCATTTT

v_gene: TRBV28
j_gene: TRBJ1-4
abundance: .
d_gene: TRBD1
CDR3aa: CASRTGEPLNEKLFF
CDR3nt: TGTGCCAGCAGGACAGGGGAGCCCTTAAATGAAAAACTGTTTTTT

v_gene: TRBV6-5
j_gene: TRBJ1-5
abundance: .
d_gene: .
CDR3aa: CASSYSALPGNQPQHF
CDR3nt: TGTGCCAGCAGTTACTCGGCCCTCCCCGGCAATCAGCCCCAGCATTTT

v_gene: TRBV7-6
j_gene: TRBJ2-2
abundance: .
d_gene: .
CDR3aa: CASSLGTPGAGELFF
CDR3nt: TGTGCCAGCAGCTTAGGGACCCCGGGAGCCGGGGAGCTGTTTTTT

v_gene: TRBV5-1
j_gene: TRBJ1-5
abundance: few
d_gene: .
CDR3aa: CASSPLPSAGTEPQHF
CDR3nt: TGCGCCAGCAGCCCCTTACCGTCCGCGGGGACGGAGCCCCAGCATTTT